The 12 T cell receptor beta chains below come from one sample, sequenced in a study of cytomegalovirus exposure and HLA in healthy donors. The method was immunoSEQ multiplex PCR; TCRdb's version includes in-frame clones alone and lacks a portion of them. The sample includes 35,000 to 40,000 clones, 90% to 95% seen only once; the top ten take about 3.1%. The sample consisted of PBMCs. The source of these receptors is a man aged 18 to 35 in good health and CMV-seronegative.

This clone has only one observation. V is TRBV5-1 and J is TRBJ2-7; 9 nucleotides line up with TRBD1. This CDR3 spans 14 amino acids. With 5 bases clipped from V and 4 bases from J, the junction kept 7 bases outside the gene matches. Germline V lookup: CDR1 SGHRS, CDR2 YFSETQ. CDR3: CASSYYRGRYEQYF. Here the CDR3 DNA reads TGCGCCAGCAGTTACTACAGGGGGCGATACGAGCAGTACTTC.

The V and J genes are TRBV11-2 and TRBJ2-5, with 7 bases fitting TRBD2. This CDR3 is 18 amino acids long. Germline lookup yields CDR1 SGHAT and CDR2 FQNNGV. V gave up 3 bases and J gave up 5 bases; unmatched junction bases: 18. The CDR3 coding sequence is TGTGCCAGCAGCTTGACGTTTCTTCAGGGCAGGGAGGGGGAGACCCAGTACTTC. Its translation: CASSLTFLQGREGETQYF.

V usage is TRBV6-4 and J usage is TRBJ2-1; TRBD2 matches 9 bases. CDR1 is MRHNA and CDR2 is SNTAGT in the germline V gene. The CDR3 sequence is 18 residues long. With 6 bases clipped from V and 0 bases from J, the junction kept 12 bases outside the gene matches. The CDR3 reads CASSLAGYPQSSYNEQFF. The CDR3 DNA reads as TGTGCCAGCAGCCTAGCGGGGTATCCCCAGAGCTCCTACAATGAGCAGTTCTTC.

The rearrangement links TRBV7-9 to TRBJ2-7, with a weak D call TRBD2 (6 bases). The V gene lost 7 bases and the J gene lost 3 bases, with 13 bases spanning the gap. Germline assignment: CDR1 SEHNR and CDR2 FQNEAQ (reference sequence). The CDR3 has 13 amino acids. CDR3 nucleotide sequence: TGTGCCAGCATCCCTCCGCGGGGCTACGAGCAGTACTTC. This translates into CASIPPRGYEQYF.

This chain joins TRBV4-1 and TRBJ2-3, with 10 nucleotides matching TRBD2. This CDR3 contains 18 residues. V trimming: 2 bases; J trimming: 2 bases; junction bases outside the gene matches: 10. Germline loops: CDR1 MGHRA, CDR2 YSYEKL. The CDR3 loop reads CASSQYQTTSGYTDTQYF. The CDR3 region has the DNA TGCGCCAGCAGCCAATATCAAACGACTAGCGGGTACACAGATACGCAGTATTTT.

The V call is TRBV5-1, the J call TRBJ1-1; D gene unclear. V was trimmed by 4 bases and J by 3 bases, leaving 19 bases between them. In germline, CDR1 is SGHRS, CDR2 YFSETQ. This CDR3 spans 16 amino acids. The CDR3 here is CASSPPEKQPYTEAFF. The DNA for the CDR3 is TGCGCCAGCAGCCCTCCAGAAAAACAGCCTTACACTGAAGCTTTCTTT.

This chain links TRBV7-9 with TRBJ1-4, with D unclear. Germline loops: CDR1 SEHNR, CDR2 FQNEAQ (reference sequence). This CDR3 contains 14 residues. V lost 5 bases and J 0 bases, leaving 7 bases between the germline ends. CDR3 sequence: CASSRRATNEKLFF. The CDR3 DNA follows: TGTGCCAGCAGCCGTCGAGCAACTAATGAAAAACTGTTTTTT.

The chain joins TRBV5-1 to TRBJ2-3; weak D call: TRBD2 (6 bases). Germline CDR1 SGHRS, CDR2 YFSETQ. V was pared by 4 bases and J by 2 bases, with 11 bases between. This CDR3 is built from 14 residues. CDR3 sequence (DNA): TGCGCCAGCAGCGGGACTGAGTACACAGATACGCAGTATTTT. Protein product: CASSGTEYTDTQYF.

About this clone itself: The identical CDR3 is also encoded by other nucleotide sequences in the sample. The chain is built from TRBV5-1 and TRBJ2-1; 10 nucleotides agree with TRBD2. CDR1 and CDR2 (germline): SGHRS, YFSETQ. The CDR3 runs to 13 residues. Trimming at V came to 0 bases and at J to 10 bases, leaving 1 base not matched to a gene. The CDR3 region is CASSLAAGGEQFF. Here the CDR3 DNA reads TGCGCCAGCAGCTTGGCAGCGGGGGGGGAGCAGTTCTTC.

The chain recombines TRBV18 with TRBJ2-3; 8 nucleotides agree with TRBD1. Germline values: CDR1 KGHSH, CDR2 LQKENI. The CDR3 has 16 amino acids. J gave up 5 bases and V 3 bases, and 10 bases lay outside the gene matches. The CDR3 DNA reads as TGTGCCAGCTCACCCGTTGGGGGACAGGCTCGAGATACGCAGTATTTT. As protein: CASSPVGGQARDTQYF. Full variable domain (outside the CDR3, taken from reference TRBV18 and TRBJ2-3): NAGVMQNPRHLVRRRGQEARLRCSPMKGHSHVYWYRQLPEEGLKFMVYLQKENIIDESGMPKERFSAEFPKEGPSILRIQQVVRGDSAAYFCASSPVGGQARDTQYFGPGTRLTVL.

The rearrangement joins TRBV6-5 to TRBJ1-1, with 9 bases identical to TRBD1. Germline assignment: CDR1 MNHEY and CDR2 SVGAGI. The CDR3 contains 16 residues. Unmatched junction bases numbered 6, after V lost 2 bases and J lost 2 bases. CDR3 protein: CASSYPPGQGNTEAFF. DNA of the CDR3: TGTGCCAGCAGTTACCCCCCGGGACAGGGTAACACTGAAGCTTTCTTT.

The sample holds one count of this clone. V gene TRBV30 combines with J gene TRBJ1-5; D possibly corresponds to TRBD1 (5 bases). V was trimmed by 0 bases and J by 3 bases, leaving 9 bases between them. The CDR3 loop spans 14 amino acids. Germline V gene sequence: CDR1 GTSNPN, CDR2 SVGIG (reference sequence). CDR3 loop: CAWSVDSYNQPQHF. The CDR3 nucleotides read TGTGCCTGGAGTGTTGACAGCTACAATCAGCCCCAGCATTTT.